Listed here are 30 T cell receptor beta chains from one sample, sequenced in a study of cytotoxic CD8 clonotypes in ibrutinib-treated CLL. Sequenced by immunoSEQ multiplex PCR; TCRdb stores in-frame clones only, minus some. Counted here are tens of thousands of clones, 75% to 90% occurring once; the ten biggest clones make up approximately 20%. The source was PBMCs, collected after 24 months of ibrutinib treatment. The origin of the receptors is a human donor with chronic lymphocytic leukemia.

The chain has TRBV10-1 and TRBJ2-7, with D perhaps matching TRBD2 (5 bases). The CDR3 covers 14 residues. Trimming pared 2 bases from V and 2 bases from J, leaving 10 bases between. The germline CDR1 and CDR2 sequences are WNHNN and SYGVQD (reference sequence). This CDR3 reads CASSEAGGPYEQYF. The CDR3 DNA reads TGCGCCAGCAGTGAGGCGGGCGGCCCCTACGAGCAGTACTTC.

A few counts support this clone. V and J are TRBV6-1 and TRBJ2-1; 9 nucleotides align to TRBD1. J lost 7 bases, V lost 8 bases, and 9 bases had no gene match. This CDR3 contains 14 residues. Germline loops: CDR1 MNHNS, CDR2 SASEGT. The CDR3 region is CASGGQGRSNEQFF. The CDR3 bases are TGTGCCAGCGGTGGACAGGGGAGATCGAATGAGCAGTTCTTC.

The chain employs TRBV30 and TRBJ2-5; 7 bases are shared with TRBD2. This CDR3 is built from 12 residues. Losses at the gene ends were 1 base for V and 6 bases for J; bases not matched to a gene: 2. CDR1 is GTSNPN and CDR2 is SVGIG in the germline V gene (reference sequence). Written as DNA, the CDR3 is TGTGCCTGGAGTGCCGGGGGGAAGACCCAGTACTTC. As protein: CAWSAGGKTQYF.

The CDR3 coding sequence is TGTGCCAGCAGTTCCCGGGACTCGAACGACGAGCAGTACTTC. Its translation: CASSSRDSNDEQYF. This chain links TRBV28 with TRBJ2-7; perhaps TRBD2 as D (6 bases). The V end lost 4 bases, the J end lost 5 bases, and 15 bases lay between the germline ends. Germline CDR1 reads MDHEN; CDR2 reads SYDVKM. CDR3 size: 14 residues.

V is TRBV1 and J is TRBJ1-5; the table's D call, TRBD1, has no DNA check behind it. TRBV1 represents a pseudogene. The CDR3 spans 15 residues. The CDR3 reads CTSSQDRPQGGAQHF. For the CDR3, the DNA is TGCACCAGCAGCCAAGACCGCCCACAGGGGGGAGCCCAGCATTTT.

The J gene is TRBJ1-5, the V gene TRBV4-1, with TRBD1 identical over 9 bases. Germline CDR1 and CDR2: MGHRA and YSYEKL. Trimming removed 3 bases from V and 0 bases from J; junction bases left unmatched: 0. The CDR3 consists of 15 residues. In DNA form, the CDR3 reads TGCGCCAGCAGCCAGGACAGGGGTAGCAATCAGCCCCAGCATTTT. This translates into CASSQDRGSNQPQHF.

This chain uses TRBV19 with TRBJ2-3, with 7 nucleotides matching TRBD1. This CDR3 is 13 amino acids long. V lost 10 bases and J lost 1; bases outside the gene matches: 5. Germline V lookup: CDR1 LNHDA, CDR2 SQIVND (reference sequence). DNA of the CDR3: TGTGCCACTAAGGGGGCAGGCACAGATACGCAGTATTTT. The encoded protein is CATKGAGTDTQYF.

V gene TRBV6-4 combines with J gene TRBJ2-3, with 10 nucleotides matching TRBD2. J lost 5 bases, V lost 3 bases, and 5 bases had no gene match. The CDR3 is 15 amino acids. Per the germline V gene, CDR1 is MRHNA and CDR2 is SNTAGT. CDR3 coding DNA: TGTGCCAGCAGTGAAAGCGGGAGGGCCCTAGATACGCAGTATTTT. The encoded protein is CASSESGRALDTQYF.

The chain combines TRBV5-5 with TRBJ2-1, with TRBD1 matching over 7 bases. J was trimmed by 4 bases and V by 4 bases; bases with no gene match: 2. CDR3 length: 13 amino acids. CDR1 SGHKS and CDR2 YYEKEE come from the germline V gene (reference sequence). Written as DNA, the CDR3 is TGTGCCAGCAGCCGGGACAGATACAATGAGCAGTTCTTC. Encoded protein: CASSRDRYNEQFF.

The chain is built from TRBV29-1 and TRBJ1-1, with TRBD1 as a possible D gene (6 bases). The CDR3 is 12 residues long. The ends were cut back, 7 bases at V and 1 base at J, with 10 bases in the middle. Germline V gene sequence: CDR1 SQVTM, CDR2 ANQGSEA. The CDR3: CSGTVSNTEAFF. The DNA for the CDR3 is TGCAGCGGGACAGTTTCGAACACTGAAGCTTTCTTT.

The chain is built from TRBV9 and TRBJ2-2; D might be TRBD1 or TRBD2, each matching 6 bases. The V gene lost 0 bases and the J gene lost 0 bases, with 9 bases spanning the gap. Germline-derived CDR1 and CDR2 are SGDLS and YYNGEE. The CDR3 spans 16 residues. The CDR3 loop is CASSVEGGSNTGELFF. The CDR3 nucleotides read TGTGCCAGCAGCGTAGAGGGGGGATCGAACACCGGGGAGCTGTTTTTT. The full variable domain, in which reference TRBV9 and TRBJ2-2 provide the parts outside the CDR3, is DSGVTQTPKHLITATGQRVTLRCSPRSGDLSVYWYQQSLDQGLQFLIQYYNGEERAKGNILERFSAQQFPDLHSELNLSSLELGDSALYFCASSVEGGSNTGELFFGEGSRLTVL.

The chain combines TRBV28 with TRBJ2-7; 10 bases map to TRBD2. Per germline, CDR1 MDHEN and CDR2 SYDVKM. There are 15 residues in the CDR3. Losses at the gene ends were 5 bases for V and 4 bases for J; bases not matched to a gene: 8. The CDR3 sequence is CASSAPSGREYEQYF. Written as DNA, the CDR3 is TGTGCCAGCAGTGCCCCCAGCGGGAGGGAATACGAGCAGTACTTC. The whole variable domain, filled in from reference TRBV28 and TRBJ2-7, reads DVKVTQSSRYLVKRTGEKVFLECVQDMDHENMFWYRQDPGLGLRLIYFSYDVKMKEKGDIPEGYSVSREKKERFSLILESASTNQTSMYLCASSAPSGREYEQYFGPGTRLTVT.

The chain recombines TRBV5-1 with TRBJ2-3, with D perhaps matching TRBD1 (6 bases). Between the trimmed V and J ends, which lost 2 bases and 9 bases, there was a span of 16 bases. CDR1 and CDR2 from the germline V gene are SGHRS and YFSETQ. The CDR3 has 14 residues. The CDR3 sequence: CASSLGQPPDTQYF. The CDR3 DNA sequence: TGCGCCAGCAGCTTAGGACAGCCCCCGGACACGCAGTATTTT.

This clone has just one count. The chain has TRBV7-8 and TRBJ2-1, with 7 nucleotides matching TRBD2. Unmatched junction bases numbered 11, after V lost 3 bases and J lost 3 bases. Per germline, CDR1 SGHVS and CDR2 FQNEAQ. The CDR3 runs to 17 residues. In DNA, the CDR3 is TGTGCCAGCAGCTTGGGAGAACTAGCGCGTGACTACAATGAGCAGTTCTTC. Encoded protein: CASSLGELARDYNEQFF.

V and J are TRBV19 and TRBJ2-4, with D unresolved. V gave up 1 base and J gave up 6 bases, with 7 bases separating them. The germline V gene has CDR1 LNHDA and CDR2 SQIVND (reference sequence). The CDR3 runs to 13 residues. CDR3 protein: CASSIGNRNIQYF. The CDR3 nucleotides are TGTGCCAGTAGTATAGGTAACCGAAACATTCAGTACTTC.

The chain has TRBV6-8 and TRBJ1-2; no clear D. The CDR3 is 13 amino acids. Per the germline V gene, CDR1 is MNHGY and CDR2 is SAAAGT. Trimming shortened V by 5 bases and J by 8 bases, and 15 bases separated the two germline ends. The CDR3: CASSPTAEGGYTF. Written as DNA, the CDR3 is TGTGCCAGCAGTCCTACAGCGGAAGGCGGCTACACCTTC.

This chain's CDR3 is CASSSLSGTQYF. CDR3 DNA sequence: TGTGCCAGCAGCTCACTGAGCGGTACGCAGTATTTT. The rearrangement joins TRBV7-2 to TRBJ2-3; possibly TRBD2 for D (5 bases). The V gene's germline CDR1 is SGHTA and CDR2 FQGNSA. CDR3 length equals 12 residues. V was shortened by 4 bases and J by 8 bases, with 10 bases between the two germline ends.

CDR3 loop: CASSVVGGNVGELFF. The CDR3 nucleotides are TGTGCCAGCAGCGTAGTTGGGGGGAATGTCGGGGAGCTGTTTTTT. The rearrangement links TRBV9 to TRBJ2-2; TRBD2 is a possible D gene (6 bases). Trimming left V 0 bases short and J 7 bases short, with 13 bases between. The CDR3 contains 15 residues. Germline V CDR1 and CDR2: SGDLS, YYNGEE.

The chain has TRBV7-9 and TRBJ2-7; 8 nucleotides agree with TRBD2. Germline-derived CDR1 and CDR2 are SEHNR and FQNEAQ (reference sequence). This CDR3 spans 14 amino acids. The ends lost 5 bases at V and 4 bases at J; junction bases unmatched: 7. This CDR3 is CASSRLSGSYEQYF. The CDR3 bases are TGTGCCAGCAGCCGCCTGAGCGGGAGTTACGAGCAGTACTTC.

This chain uses TRBV7-2 with TRBJ1-1, with D perhaps TRBD1 (6 bases). The CDR3 loop spans 15 amino acids. The V gene lost 5 bases and the J gene lost 5 bases, with 18 bases spanning the gap. Germline CDR1 and CDR2: SGHTA and FQGNSA. CDR3 bases: TGTGCCAGCAGCACGACAGGATTCCCGGGGACTGAAGCTTTCTTT. It yields the protein CASSTTGFPGTEAFF.

The chain carries TRBV14 and TRBJ2-2; the D gene is possibly TRBD2 (5 bases). The CDR3 loop spans 15 amino acids. CDR1 is SGHDN and CDR2 is FVKESK in the germline V gene. V shed 1 base and J shed 6 bases, with 12 bases lying between them. The CDR3 DNA reads TGTGCCAGCAGCCAAGGTGGGAGTCTCGCCGGGGAGCTGTTTTTT. It specifies CASSQGGSLAGELFF.

This chain joins TRBV18 and TRBJ2-7; 7 bases are shared with TRBD1. CDR3 length: 15 amino acids. The V and J ends lost 0 bases and 3 bases, in that order; junction bases with no gene match: 5. Germline CDR1 and CDR2: KGHSH and LQKENI. CDR3 amino acids: CASSPPGQLNYEQYF. The CDR3 DNA is TGTGCCAGCTCACCACCGGGACAGCTAAACTACGAGCAGTACTTC.

CDR3 sequence reads: CASSSISDREQFF. The CDR3 DNA sequence: TGTGCCAGCAGCTCAATCTCTGACCGCGAGCAGTTCTTC. V is TRBV7-2 and J is TRBJ2-1, with unresolved D. Germline loops: CDR1 SGHTA, CDR2 FQGNSA. The CDR3 length is 13 residues. The V end was cut by 4 bases, the J end by 10 bases, with 14 bases between.

The sample holds one count of this clone. The gene calls are TRBV19 and TRBJ2-1; D gene ambiguous. Germline values: CDR1 LNHDA, CDR2 SQIVND (reference sequence). The CDR3 extends over 15 amino acids. V shed 5 bases and J shed 7 bases, with 18 bases lying between them. CDR3 protein: CASSLRASMGNEQFF. DNA for the CDR3: TGTGCCAGTAGTCTTAGGGCTAGTATGGGAAATGAGCAGTTCTTC.

The CDR3 sequence: CASSGPYGYTF. CDR3 nucleotide sequence: TGTGCCAGCAGTGGCCCCTATGGCTACACCTTC. The chain has TRBV6-1 and TRBJ1-2; D gene ambiguous. This CDR3 region has 11 residues. With 4 bases removed from V and 4 bases from J, the gap between germline ends came to 4 bases. Germline loops: CDR1 MNHNS, CDR2 SASEGT.

The gene calls are TRBV7-7 and TRBJ2-1; 12 bases align to TRBD2. The germline gives CDR1 SSHAT, CDR2 FNYEAQ (reference sequence). The CDR3 has 15 residues. V dropped 3 bases and J dropped 7; count of bases not matched to a gene: 4. CDR3 region: CASSFRLAGVNEQFF. The CDR3 nucleotides read TGTGCCAGCAGCTTTCGACTAGCGGGAGTTAATGAGCAGTTCTTC.

This clone was seen only a few times. The chain is built from TRBV27 and TRBJ2-1, with D perhaps TRBD1 or TRBD2 (5 bases each). The V end lost 7 bases, the J end lost 5 bases, and 18 bases lay between the germline ends. This CDR3 contains 15 residues. The germline gives CDR1 MNHEY, CDR2 SMNVEV (reference sequence). CDR3 in DNA: TGTGCCAGCATGGGGGTAAGGCTAGGTCACAATGAGCAGTTCTTC. Translated: CASMGVRLGHNEQFF.

The table lists this clone with a few counts. The chain recombines TRBV4-2 with TRBJ2-1, with D unclear. Germline loops: CDR1 LGHNA, CDR2 YNFKEQ. The CDR3 length is 11 residues. Trimming cost V 6 bases and J 7 bases, with 7 bases left between them. DNA for the CDR3: TGTGCCAGCAGGCAGGAAAATGAGCAGTTCTTC. Its protein product is CASRQENEQFF.

The chain is built from TRBV6-6 and TRBJ1-1, with unresolved D. CDR3 length equals 13 residues. Trimming pared 0 bases from V and 2 bases from J, leaving 4 bases between. CDR1 and CDR2 from the germline V gene are MNHNY and SVGAGI (reference sequence). The CDR3 protein is CASSYSENTEAFF. The CDR3 coding sequence is TGTGCCAGCAGTTACTCGGAAAACACTGAAGCTTTCTTT.

The V and J genes are TRBV5-4 and TRBJ2-1; 9 bases agree with TRBD2. V lost 2 bases, J lost 0 bases, and 6 bases stayed unmatched. This CDR3 contains 17 residues. The germline CDR1 and CDR2 sequences are SGHNT and YYREEE (reference sequence). CDR3 in amino acids: CASSFASGAGSYNEQFF. Here the CDR3 DNA reads TGTGCCAGCAGCTTTGCTAGCGGGGCAGGCTCCTACAATGAGCAGTTCTTC.